This is a list of T cell receptor beta chains from one sample in a study of blood T cell repertoires in COVID-19. The data were produced by immunoSEQ multiplex PCR, yet TCRdb's version contains in-frame clones alone and is incomplete. This table has around 170,000 clones, roughly 90% appearing once. The sequenced sample consisted of peripheral blood. All receptors come from a man aged 55 to 70 with acute or convalescent COVID-19. Both conserved end residues are part of each CDR3. A D gene is named only where the DNA matches it firmly. Size is stated for part of the rows, as once, few or many counts, or as a class when the clone is expanded.

TGTGCCAGCAGCCAAGAGACTAGCGGGAGGGGCGGGGAGCTGTTTTTT CASSQETSGRGGELFF TRBV3-1/TRBV3-2 . TRBD2 TRBJ2-2
TGTGCCAGCTGGGCCGGTACCTTGAACACTGAAGCTTTCTTT CASWAGTLNTEAFF TRBV6-1 . . TRBJ1-1
TGTGCCAGCAGCTTGTTCCGGGCTAGCGGGACGTTCTCCTACGAGCAGTACTTC CASSLFRASGTFSYEQYF TRBV5-6 . TRBD2 TRBJ2-7
TGTGCCCCTCCCCAGGACACGACCACAGATACGCAGTATTTT CAPPQDTTTDTQYF TRBV2 . . TRBJ2-3
TGTGCCAGCAGCGAGACAGGGCCCTACGAGCAGTACTTC CASSETGPYEQYF TRBV7-9 . TRBD1 TRBJ2-7
TGTGCCAGCAGTCAGCGACAGGAGAACACTGAAGCTTTCTTT CASSQRQENTEAFF TRBV6-1 . . TRBJ1-1
TGCAGCGCAAGCGAAGTCGTTTATGGCTACACCTTC CSASEVVYGYTF TRBV29-1 . . TRBJ1-2
TGTGCCACCAGTGATTGGGACAGTACAACAGATACGCAGTATTTT CATSDWDSTTDTQYF TRBV24-1 . TRBD1 TRBJ2-3
TGTGCCAGCAGCGCGCGGACTTGGGGAAACACCATATATTTT CASSARTWGNTIYF TRBV9 . . TRBJ1-3
TGTGCCAGCAGTCCCCGACAGGGTTTGAGCAATCAGCCCCAGCATTTT CASSPRQGLSNQPQHF TRBV6-6 . TRBD1 TRBJ1-5
TGTGCCAGCAGTTACTCGAAGGGGGCGACTGAAGCTTTCTTT CASSYSKGATEAFF TRBV6-5 . TRBD1 TRBJ1-1
TGTGCCAGTAGTATAGCCTCTGGCTACACCTTC CASSIASGYTF TRBV19 . . TRBJ1-2
TGTGCCAGCAGTCAACCGGGACAGGGAGAAAAACTGTTTTTT CASSQPGQGEKLFF TRBV3-1/TRBV3-2 . TRBD1 TRBJ1-4
TGTGCCAGCAGCCCGTGGGGCCCGACAGGGCTCACCTATGGCTACACCTTC CASSPWGPTGLTYGYTF TRBV4-2 . TRBD1 TRBJ1-2
TGTGCCTGGAGCCCCGGGACGGCGGGAACTTTCTTT CAWSPGTAGTFF TRBV30 . . TRBJ1-1
TGTGCCAGCAGCCTCTTCCGGCCGACAGGGTCGAAAAACATTCAGTACTTC CASSLFRPTGSKNIQYF TRBV3-1/TRBV3-2 . TRBD1 TRBJ2-4
TGTGCCAGTAGTCGGAGATCCGCGGATTCACCCCTCCACTTT CASSRRSADSPLHF TRBV19 . . TRBJ1-6
TGTGCCAGCAGTTACTCGGAGGGGAAAGGCTACACCTTC CASSYSEGKGYTF TRBV6-6 . . TRBJ1-2
TGTGCCAGCAGCTTAGGGAGTCAGGGGGGACGATGGGCCAAAAACATTCAGTACTTC CASSLGSQGGRWAKNIQYF TRBV7-2 . . TRBJ2-4
TGTGCCAGCAGTTTTGGGCAGGGCGCTTCCTACGAGCAGTACTTC CASSFGQGASYEQYF TRBV27 . . TRBJ2-7
TGTGCCAGCAGCGCGTTACAGGGGGCCGGGGGCAATCAGCCCCAGCATTTT CASSALQGAGGNQPQHF TRBV4-2 few TRBD1 TRBJ1-5
TGTGCCACCAGTGATCCCCCCGGGGAGACCCAGTACTTC CATSDPPGETQYF TRBV24-1 . . TRBJ2-5
TGTGCCAGCAGCTCGCTCGGGGGAGACACTGAAGCTTTCTTT CASSSLGGDTEAFF TRBV5-5 many . TRBJ1-1
TGTGCCAGCAGCTTAGGGTCTGAGTACACCGGGGAGCTGTTTTTT CASSLGSEYTGELFF TRBV7-2 . . TRBJ2-2
TGTGCCAGCAGCCTGAGGACTTCTGGCGGCTACACCTTC CASSLRTSGGYTF TRBV6-5 . . TRBJ1-2
TGTGCCAGCAGCAAACCGGGACTAGCGGGACCCTACAATGAGCAGTTCTTC CASSKPGLAGPYNEQFF TRBV6-2/TRBV6-3 . TRBD2 TRBJ2-1
TGCGCCAGCAGCCCCGGACAGCTGGTAAGGGAGACCCAGTACTTC CASSPGQLVRETQYF TRBV5-1 . . TRBJ2-5
TGTGCCAGCTCACCGGACAGGAACTATGGCTACACCTTC CASSPDRNYGYTF TRBV18 . TRBD1 TRBJ1-2
TGTGCCAGCAGCCAAGATCGAGCCGAGGGCAACACCATATATTTT CASSQDRAEGNTIYF TRBV3-1/TRBV3-2 . . TRBJ1-3
TGTGCCAGCAGCCCCGTCCTCTCTGGAAACACCATATATTTT CASSPVLSGNTIYF TRBV4-2 many . TRBJ1-3
TGTGCCAGCAGCTATGATACCGCTACCAACTATGGCTACACCTTC CASSYDTATNYGYTF TRBV5-4 . . TRBJ1-2
TGTGCCAGCAGCTTAGGGACAGGGACGGATACGCAGTATTTT CASSLGTGTDTQYF TRBV7-9 . TRBD1 TRBJ2-3
TGTGCCTGGAGGTCGACTAGTAACGAGCAGTACTTC CAWRSTSNEQYF TRBV30 . . TRBJ2-7
TGTGCCAGCTCACCACGAATGGCCGGGACAGGGGGATCTAGCGATGAAGCTTTCTTT CASSPRMAGTGGSSDEAFF TRBV18 . TRBD1 TRBJ1-1
TGTGCCAGCAGACTTGGACAGGGGGTTATCCCCGGGGAGCTGTTTTTT CASRLGQGVIPGELFF TRBV7-8 . TRBD1 TRBJ2-2
TGTGCCAGCAGCCAAGGTAGACAGGGCCGATCCGGTAATTATGGCTACACCTTC CASSQGRQGRSGNYGYTF TRBV3-1/TRBV3-2 . TRBD1 TRBJ1-2
TGCGCCAGCAGCTTGGGGGCCAGTTACCCTGAAGCTTTCTTT CASSLGASYPEAFF TRBV5-1 . . TRBJ1-1
TGTGCCAGCAGCCTCACCCAATCTAATACGCAGTATTTT CASSLTQSNTQYF TRBV12-3/TRBV12-4 . . TRBJ2-3
TGTGCCACCCCTGGGGGACAGAAATTTTTT CATPGGQKFF TRBV12-3/TRBV12-4 . TRBD1 TRBJ1-1
TGCAGCGTTGAAGGGGAGACCACAGATACGCAGTATTTT CSVEGETTDTQYF TRBV29-1 . . TRBJ2-3